Listed below are T cell receptor beta chains from one sample, sequenced in a study of blood T cells in healthy people across ages. In TCRdb, the 5' RACE reads were re-called with MiXCR into one record per CDR3 protein. The repertoire holds 660,000 or so distinct CDR3 sequences, with 58% as singletons. The sample consisted of blood. Source of these receptors: a man between 60 and 75 years old in good health. The conserved cysteine and the conserved F or W are not part of the CDR3 here. Fields, in order: V gene, CDR3 protein.

>TRBV20-1
SAEGMTLGIQY
>TRBV5-1
ASSPPGASSYNEQF
>TRBV29-1
SVIEGGTGELF
>TRBV7-2
ASSLELLAGASTDTQY
>TRBV24-1
ATSDGRRGTTEAF
>TRBV7-2
ASSFVPEDYGYT
>TRBV6-6
ASSYSKGPIAQPQH
>TRBV3-1
ASSQGGRGGYNEQF
>TRBV9
ASSASGQTLNEQF
>TRBV5-1
ASSSGLAGAQETQY